These T cell receptor beta chains were read from a single sample in a study of blood T cells in healthy people across ages. TCRdb reprocessed the 5' RACE reads via MiXCR and lists one record per CDR3 protein. The sample includes 700,000 or so distinct CDR3 sequences, roughly 20% seen only once; the top ten take around a fifth. The specimen sequenced was blood. The source is a man between 65 and 85 years old in good health. Both conserved end residues are part of each CDR3. Each record gives: clone size, D gene, J gene, V gene, CDR3 protein, CDR3 DNA. A D gene is named only where the DNA matches it firmly. Only part of the rows carry a size: once, few, many, or a class if the clone is expanded.

size: -; D: -; J: TRBJ1-2; V: TRBV30; CDR3: CAWLTDGEHFYGYTF; DNA: TGTGCCTGGCTGACGGACGGCGAACATTTTTATGGCTACACCTTC
size: few; D: TRBD1; J: TRBJ2-7; V: TRBV12-3/TRBV12-4; CDR3: CASTRTGSYEQYF; DNA: TGTGCCAGCACCCGGACAGGGTCCTACGAGCAGTACTTC
size: -; D: TRBD2; J: TRBJ2-5; V: TRBV12-3/TRBV12-4; CDR3: CASSLSASGSAWFF; DNA: TGTGCCAGCAGTTTATCCGCTAGCGGGAGTGCGTGGTTCTTC
size: -; D: TRBD1; J: TRBJ1-5; V: TRBV2; CDR3: CASSRDRGSNQPQHF; DNA: TGTGCCAGCAGTAGGGACAGGGGGAGCAATCAGCCCCAGCATTTT
size: -; D: -; J: TRBJ1-3; V: TRBV6-6; CDR3: CASSYWAGNTIYF; DNA: TGTGCCAGCAGTTATTGGGCTGGAAACACCATATATTTT
size: few; D: -; J: TRBJ2-3; V: TRBV21-1; CDR3: CASRLTGGADTQYF; DNA: TGTGCCAGCAGATTGACAGGGGGGGCAGATACGCAGTATTTT
size: -; D: -; J: TRBJ1-5; V: TRBV2; CDR3: CASSDRSMDQPQHF; DNA: TGTGCCAGCAGTGACAGGTCAATGGATCAGCCCCAGCATTTT
size: -; D: -; J: TRBJ2-3; V: TRBV25-1; CDR3: CASSSPQGFTDTQYF; DNA: TGTGCCAGCAGTTCACCGCAGGGATTCACAGATACGCAGTATTTT
size: -; D: TRBD1; J: TRBJ2-1; V: TRBV9; CDR3: CASSGRDSNNEQFF; DNA: TGTGCCAGCAGCGGCCGGGACAGTAACAATGAGCAGTTCTTC
size: many; D: -; J: TRBJ2-5; V: TRBV6-2/TRBV6-3; CDR3: CASKRSETQYF; DNA: TGTGCCAGCAAAAGGTCCGAGACCCAGTACTTC
size: -; D: TRBD2; J: TRBJ2-3; V: TRBV12-3/TRBV12-4; CDR3: CASSPPRDYITQYF; DNA: TGTGCCAGCAGCCCCCCTCGGGACTACATTACGCAGTATTTT
size: -; D: TRBD2; J: TRBJ2-2; V: TRBV29-1; CDR3: CSSGSGGRYTGELFF; DNA: TGCAGCTCGGGTAGCGGGGGCCGCTACACCGGGGAGCTGTTTTTT
size: -; D: -; J: TRBJ1-1; V: TRBV20-1; CDR3: CSASPLQGENTEAFF; DNA: TGCAGTGCTAGCCCGCTTCAGGGAGAGAACACTGAAGCTTTCTTT
size: -; D: -; J: TRBJ2-1; V: TRBV20-1; CDR3: CSASGGFPAEKGNEQFF; DNA: TGCAGTGCAAGCGGAGGGTTTCCAGCGGAAAAGGGCAATGAGCAGTTCTTC
size: few; D: -; J: TRBJ1-1; V: TRBV5-5; CDR3: CASSQGRVAFF; DNA: TGTGCCAGCAGTCAGGGCAGGGTCGCTTTCTTT
size: -; D: TRBD1; J: TRBJ1-6; V: TRBV5-1; CDR3: CASSSNRGPNSPLHF; DNA: TGCGCCAGCAGCTCAAACAGGGGTCCCAATTCACCCCTCCACTTT
size: few; D: -; J: TRBJ2-7; V: TRBV13; CDR3: CASSKRRGSYEQYF; DNA: TGTGCCAGCAGCAAAAGACGGGGCTCCTACGAGCAGTACTTC
size: -; D: TRBD1; J: TRBJ2-5; V: TRBV6-1; CDR3: CASSGVRQGAWEETQYF; DNA: TGTGCCAGCAGTGGTGTTCGACAGGGGGCGTGGGAAGAGACCCAGTACTTC
size: few; D: -; J: TRBJ2-3; V: TRBV27; CDR3: CASSGVGQGTQYF; DNA: TGTGCCAGCAGCGGAGTTGGGCAGGGTACGCAGTATTTT
size: -; D: TRBD2; J: TRBJ2-3; V: TRBV7-9; CDR3: CASRAGGGDTQYF; DNA: TGTGCCAGCAGAGCCGGGGGGGGAGATACGCAGTATTTT
size: -; D: -; J: TRBJ2-1; V: TRBV20-1; CDR3: CSARDSPSSYNEQFF; DNA: TGCAGTGCTAGAGATTCCCCTAGCTCCTACAATGAGCAGTTCTTC
size: -; D: -; J: TRBJ1-4; V: TRBV18; CDR3: CASSPSSGSTNEKLFF; DNA: TGTGCCAGCTCACCAAGCTCAGGGTCGACTAATGAAAAACTGTTTTTT
size: -; D: -; J: TRBJ1-1; V: TRBV12-3/TRBV12-4; CDR3: CASSSRGRGTEAFF; DNA: TGTGCCAGCAGTTCGCGGGGACGTGGCACTGAAGCTTTCTTT
size: many; D: -; J: TRBJ2-5; V: TRBV5-4; CDR3: CASSLPRRSQLGQETQYF; DNA: TGTGCCAGCAGCTTGCCTAGGAGGAGCCAATTGGGGCAAGAGACCCAGTACTTC
size: -; D: -; J: TRBJ2-2; V: TRBV19; CDR3: CASSFQRGDTGELFF; DNA: TGTGCCAGTAGTTTTCAGAGAGGCGACACCGGGGAGCTGTTTTTT
size: few; D: TRBD1; J: TRBJ2-5; V: TRBV20-1; CDR3: CSARTGGGGQETQYF; DNA: TGCAGTGCTAGGACAGGGGGAGGGGGTCAAGAGACCCAGTACTTC
size: many; D: -; J: TRBJ2-7; V: TRBV5-6; CDR3: CASSLSGTHEQYF; DNA: TGTGCCAGCAGCTTGTCGGGGACCCACGAGCAGTACTTC
size: -; D: -; J: TRBJ2-3; V: TRBV6-6; CDR3: CASSWGMGSDTQYF; DNA: TGTGCCAGCAGTTGGGGGATGGGGTCAGACACGCAGTATTTT
size: few; D: TRBD1; J: TRBJ1-4; V: TRBV9; CDR3: CASSEGTGGPTNEKLFF; DNA: TGTGCCAGCAGCGAGGGAACAGGGGGGCCAACTAATGAAAAACTGTTTTTT
size: -; D: TRBD1; J: TRBJ2-5; V: TRBV5-1; CDR3: CASSFPGTEETQYF; DNA: TGCGCCAGCAGCTTTCCCGGGACAGAAGAGACCCAGTACTTC
size: -; D: -; J: TRBJ2-7; V: TRBV7-2; CDR3: CASSLGGISSHGSYEQYF; DNA: TGTGCCAGCAGCTTAGGAGGGATTAGCTCCCACGGGTCCTACGAGCAGTACTTC
size: -; D: -; J: TRBJ1-2; V: TRBV12-3/TRBV12-4; CDR3: CASMSRDNYGYTF; DNA: TGTGCCAGCATGTCAAGGGATAACTATGGCTACACCTTC
size: -; D: TRBD1; J: TRBJ2-3; V: TRBV18; CDR3: CASSRDRFIDTQYF; DNA: TGTGCCAGCTCACGGGACAGATTCATAGATACGCAGTATTTT
size: many; D: -; J: TRBJ2-3; V: TRBV5-1; CDR3: CASSLDVTSTDTQYF; DNA: TGCGCCAGCAGCTTGGACGTAACTAGCACAGATACGCAGTATTTT
size: -; D: -; J: TRBJ1-4; V: TRBV10-3; CDR3: CAISESRAPNEKLFF; DNA: TGTGCCATCAGTGAGTCCCGGGCCCCGAATGAAAAACTGTTTTTT
size: -; D: -; J: TRBJ2-4; V: TRBV3-1; CDR3: CASSPRELGKNIQYF; DNA: TGTGCCAGCAGCCCCCGGGAGCTAGGCAAAAACATTCAGTACTTC
size: few; D: -; J: TRBJ2-3; V: TRBV4-3; CDR3: CASSQDRGSGSTDTQYF; DNA: TGCGCCAGCAGCCAAGATAGGGGTAGCGGTAGCACAGATACGCAGTATTTT
size: -; D: TRBD2; J: TRBJ2-3; V: TRBV6-1; CDR3: CASSNPLAGKSDTQYF; DNA: TGTGCCAGCAGCAATCCACTAGCGGGGAAGTCAGATACGCAGTATTTT
size: few; D: -; J: TRBJ2-5; V: TRBV7-2; CDR3: CASSLAAGVIQTQYF; DNA: TGTGCCAGCAGCTTAGCTGCAGGGGTGATACAGACCCAGTACTTC
size: -; D: TRBD1; J: TRBJ2-3; V: TRBV20-1; CDR3: CSASPSPGQGFTDTQYF; DNA: TGCAGTGCTAGCCCCAGCCCGGGACAGGGTTTCACAGATACGCAGTATTTT
size: -; D: TRBD1; J: TRBJ1-2; V: TRBV18; CDR3: CASSPYYRRDREGYGYTF; DNA: TGTGCCAGCTCACCGTATTATAGGAGGGACAGGGAAGGCTATGGCTACACCTTC
size: -; D: TRBD1; J: TRBJ2-5; V: TRBV2; CDR3: CASSALSGTGGAETQYF; DNA: TGTGCCAGCAGTGCGCTGTCCGGGACAGGGGGCGCGGAGACCCAGTACTTC
size: -; D: -; J: TRBJ2-2; V: TRBV7-9; CDR3: CAKDPLLSNTGELFF; DNA: TGTGCCAAGGACCCCTTGCTATCGAACACCGGGGAGCTGTTTTTT
size: few; D: -; J: TRBJ1-2; V: TRBV20-1; CDR3: CSARGGIDYGYTF; DNA: TGCAGTGCTAGAGGAGGGATTGACTATGGCTACACCTTC
size: -; D: -; J: TRBJ2-3; V: TRBV18; CDR3: CASSRPGSDTQYF; DNA: TGTGCCAGCTCCCGGCCCGGTTCAGATACGCAGTATTTT
size: -; D: -; J: TRBJ2-1; V: TRBV7-9; CDR3: CASSLGAEHYNEQFF; DNA: TGTGCCAGCAGCTTAGGGGCGGAGCACTACAATGAGCAGTTCTTC
size: -; D: -; J: TRBJ1-2; V: TRBV19; CDR3: CASSPVGGANYGYTF; DNA: TGTGCCAGTAGTCCCGTGGGGGGCGCTAACTATGGCTACACCTTC
size: few; D: TRBD1; J: TRBJ2-3; V: TRBV12-3/TRBV12-4; CDR3: CASSKDRDSDTQYF; DNA: TGTGCCAGCAGTAAGGACAGGGATTCAGATACGCAGTATTTT
size: few; D: -; J: TRBJ2-1; V: TRBV9; CDR3: CASSKQGSSYNEQFF; DNA: TGTGCCAGCAGCAAACAGGGTAGCTCCTACAATGAGCAGTTCTTC